This T cell receptor beta chain was obtained from a study of blood T cell repertoires in COVID-19 (TCRdb year 2020). A note on the overall study: Collaborator samples came from the United States, Italy and Spain and covered acute and convalescent phases of COVID-19. Subjects who had been exposed to COVID-19, were actively infected with it, or had recovered from it provided the deeply sampled blood TCRbeta repertoires that made up the dataset. The samples were drawn from two sources: the first 160 participants of the ongoing ImmuneRACE study, and about 1,300 subjects contributed by 6 global collaborators. The prospective study material was composed of cDNA or gDNA derived from T cells, B-cell-depleted T cells, or PBMCs. Where HLA class I and class II types were available, the types were taken from metadata supplied by the sample provider, not from assay-based typing. The repertoires were released in a freely available public database meant as a resource for research on the immune response to SARS-CoV-2. The sample metadata nearly always contained a de-identified subject ID, COVID-19 status, age in years and sex. Broad study findings and their caveats: How much clinical and demographic metadata was included differed by source and by participant, and the metadata was provided uncurated.

TCRbeta CDR3 regions were amplified from genomic DNA using the immunoSEQ Assay, a bias-controlled multiplex PCR. In the paper's pipeline: The number of nucleated cells in each sample was estimated from the amplification of reference gene primers within the assay. To quantify the absolute abundance of each unique TCRbeta CDR3 rearrangement, sequence reads were collapsed and filtered. For each sample, productive Simpson clonality was calculated as the square root of Simpson's diversity index over productive rearrangements. TCRdb mirrors the immuneACCESS table, restricted to in-frame sequences. Some clones are absent from its copies; in checked studies, under half trace to an unresolved V gene, and the reason for the others is unknown. The DNA gave D and trimming, while V, J and clone size come from that table. The sample includes tens of thousands of clones, with 80% to 90% observed a single time. The ten largest account for roughly 5.4% of the sample.

V is pruned by 2 bases and J by 3 bases, leaving 9 bases of the junction without a gene match. The CDR3, cysteine through phenylalanine, is 16 amino acids long. CDR3 DNA is the only sequence kept; it has 48 bases, read in frame from the first base. Looking up the germline V gene (reference sequence) yields CDR1 MNHEY and CDR2 SMNVEV. Whole blood was collected in K2EDTA tubes by collaborating institutions according to the institutions' own protocols. For TCRbeta analysis, collaborators shipped samples in one of three forms: frozen whole blood, isolated PBMCs, or DNA extracted from either of those sample types. Concerning this clone itself: The target of this receptor is not known. It has no much larger one-base neighbor in the sample; base qualities were not kept.

This sequence uses TRBV27 and TRBJ2-7, with 8 bases in between that match TRBD1. Sequenced input: peripheral blood. This receptor was identified in a man aged 45-60 years with active COVID-19. The nucleotide sequence is TGTGCCAGCAGTTTAATCTTCGCAGGGGGCGGCTACGAGCAGTACTTC. It is translated as CASSLIFAGGGYEQYF.